The rows below give T cell receptor beta chains drawn from one sample of a study of blood T cells in healthy people across ages. TCRdb fed the 5' RACE reads into MiXCR, producing one record per CDR3 protein. The repertoire holds approximately 2,000,000 distinct CDR3 sequences, with around 42% as singletons. The sequenced material came from blood. Receptor source: a human donor in good health. The CDR3 runs from the conserved cysteine through the conserved F or W. The D gene is left open where the match is weak. Clone size is given for some rows only: seen once, a few or many times, or a class if the clone is expanded.

cdr3_aa: CASTFIQGFAGELFF
cdr3_nt: TGTGCCAGCACCTTCATCCAAGGGTTTGCCGGGGAGCTGTTTTTT
clone_size: few
d_call: .
j_call: TRBJ2-2
v_call: TRBV6-6

cdr3_aa: CASSFHRGSEQYF
cdr3_nt: TGTGCCAGCAGTTTTCACAGGGGTAGCGAGCAGTACTTC
clone_size: .
d_call: TRBD1
j_call: TRBJ2-7
v_call: TRBV12-3/TRBV12-4

cdr3_aa: CAISARETYEQYF
cdr3_nt: TGTGCCATCAGTGCTCGGGAGACCTACGAGCAGTACTTC
clone_size: few
d_call: .
j_call: TRBJ2-7
v_call: TRBV10-3

cdr3_aa: CASSHWDRGRREEAFF
cdr3_nt: TGTGCCAGCAGCCACTGGGACAGGGGGCGCAGAGAAGAGGCTTTCTTT
clone_size: .
d_call: TRBD1
j_call: TRBJ1-1
v_call: TRBV11-2

cdr3_aa: CASSPGLAARSTDTQYF
cdr3_nt: TGTGCCAGCAGCCCGGGACTAGCGGCCCGAAGCACAGATACGCAGTATTTT
clone_size: .
d_call: TRBD2
j_call: TRBJ2-3
v_call: TRBV11-3

cdr3_aa: CASSLTLSTEAFF
cdr3_nt: TGCGCCAGCAGCTTGACTTTGAGCACTGAAGCTTTCTTT
clone_size: .
d_call: .
j_call: TRBJ1-1
v_call: TRBV5-1

cdr3_aa: CSARDYGNSYNEQFF
cdr3_nt: TGCAGTGCTAGAGACTACGGAAACTCCTACAATGAGCAGTTCTTC
clone_size: .
d_call: .
j_call: TRBJ2-1
v_call: TRBV20-1

cdr3_aa: CASSLDPASYEQFF
cdr3_nt: TGTGCCAGCAGCTTAGATCCCGCTTCCTACGAGCAGTTCTTC
clone_size: .
d_call: .
j_call: TRBJ2-1
v_call: TRBV7-2

cdr3_aa: CASSLPSRWGDTYEQYF
cdr3_nt: TGTGCCAGCAGTTTACCCTCCAGATGGGGGGACACCTACGAGCAGTACTTC
clone_size: .
d_call: .
j_call: TRBJ2-7
v_call: TRBV12-3/TRBV12-4

cdr3_aa: CASSPKAKDSTDTQYF
cdr3_nt: TGTGCCAGCAGCCCAAAGGCGAAGGATAGCACAGATACGCAGTATTTT
clone_size: few
d_call: .
j_call: TRBJ2-3
v_call: TRBV7-3

cdr3_aa: CAIKVQGEFSGYTF
cdr3_nt: TGTGCCATCAAGGTACAGGGAGAGTTCTCTGGCTACACCTTC
clone_size: few
d_call: .
j_call: TRBJ1-2
v_call: TRBV10-3

cdr3_aa: CASSYIGGGRDTQYF
cdr3_nt: TGTGCCAGCAGCTACATAGGGGGGGGCCGGGATACGCAGTATTTT
clone_size: .
d_call: .
j_call: TRBJ2-3
v_call: TRBV7-3

cdr3_aa: CASSFRDRAFLGGEKLFF
cdr3_nt: TGTGCCAGCAGCTTCCGGGACAGGGCCTTCCTGGGTGGTGAAAAACTGTTTTTT
clone_size: few
d_call: TRBD1
j_call: TRBJ1-4
v_call: TRBV5-6

cdr3_aa: CSSSTSGARQETQYF
cdr3_nt: TGCAGCTCCTCGACTAGCGGGGCCCGTCAAGAGACCCAGTACTTC
clone_size: few
d_call: TRBD2
j_call: TRBJ2-5
v_call: TRBV29-1

cdr3_aa: CATSSLGGRSNEKLFF
cdr3_nt: TGTGCCACCAGCTCCCTCGGGGGGCGATCAAATGAAAAACTGTTTTTT
clone_size: .
d_call: .
j_call: TRBJ1-4
v_call: TRBV15

cdr3_aa: CAWSRDLSNYGYTF
cdr3_nt: TGTGCCTGGAGTCGGGACTTATCTAACTATGGCTACACCTTC
clone_size: few
d_call: .
j_call: TRBJ1-2
v_call: TRBV30

cdr3_aa: CATTAIEGAFF
cdr3_nt: TGTGCCACCACCGCCATCGAAGGGGCTTTCTTT
clone_size: few
d_call: .
j_call: TRBJ1-1
v_call: TRBV28

cdr3_aa: CASSQDHRLYEQYF
cdr3_nt: TGCGCCAGCAGCCAAGATCATCGCCTCTACGAGCAGTACTTC
clone_size: .
d_call: .
j_call: TRBJ2-7
v_call: TRBV4-1

cdr3_aa: CAGSLGGTGGYEQFF
cdr3_nt: TGCGCCGGCAGCTTGGGCGGGACAGGGGGTTATGAGCAGTTCTTC
clone_size: few
d_call: TRBD1
j_call: TRBJ2-1
v_call: TRBV5-1

cdr3_aa: CASSLPGGGQYEQYF
cdr3_nt: TGTGCCAGCAGCCTCCCGGGAGGGGGCCAATACGAGCAGTACTTC
clone_size: few
d_call: .
j_call: TRBJ2-7
v_call: TRBV6-6

cdr3_aa: CASSGQPGQTINEKLFF
cdr3_nt: TGTGCCAGCAGCGGCCAACCGGGACAGACAATCAATGAAAAACTGTTTTTT
clone_size: few
d_call: TRBD1
j_call: TRBJ1-4
v_call: TRBV9

cdr3_aa: CASSLTTGVQYF
cdr3_nt: TGTGCCAGCAGCTTAACTACAGGGGTGCAGTACTTC
clone_size: few
d_call: TRBD1
j_call: TRBJ2-4
v_call: TRBV7-9

cdr3_aa: CSVAGLAGTEQFF
cdr3_nt: TGCAGCGTCGCCGGACTAGCGGGGACTGAGCAGTTCTTC
clone_size: .
d_call: TRBD2
j_call: TRBJ2-1
v_call: TRBV29-1

cdr3_aa: CSVETGGTSSTDTQYF
cdr3_nt: TGCAGCGTTGAGACGGGGGGCACCTCTAGCACAGATACGCAGTATTTT
clone_size: .
d_call: .
j_call: TRBJ2-3
v_call: TRBV29-1

cdr3_aa: CASSLTVPNIQYF
cdr3_nt: TGTGCCAGCAGTTTGACGGTTCCAAACATTCAGTACTTC
clone_size: .
d_call: .
j_call: TRBJ2-4
v_call: TRBV12-3/TRBV12-4

cdr3_aa: CASSHTSSLGQMGHGYTF
cdr3_nt: TGTGCCAGCAGCCACACATCAAGCCTCGGACAGATGGGGCATGGCTACACCTTC
clone_size: few
d_call: .
j_call: TRBJ1-2
v_call: TRBV14

cdr3_aa: CASSQEQGTYNEQFF
cdr3_nt: TGCGCCAGCAGCCAAGAGCAGGGCACCTACAATGAGCAGTTCTTC
clone_size: many
d_call: .
j_call: TRBJ2-1
v_call: TRBV4-3

cdr3_aa: CASSPPRSGPWDYSEQFF
cdr3_nt: TGTGCCAGCAGCCCTCCCCGCTCAGGTCCTTGGGATTACAGTGAGCAGTTCTTC
clone_size: .
d_call: .
j_call: TRBJ2-1
v_call: TRBV6-1

cdr3_aa: CASSLPVQGIGGSEQYF
cdr3_nt: TGTGCCAGCAGTTTACCAGTACAGGGAATAGGAGGTAGCGAGCAGTACTTC
clone_size: .
d_call: .
j_call: TRBJ2-7
v_call: TRBV28

cdr3_aa: CASSVGLAGGDQETQYF
cdr3_nt: TGTGCCAGCAGCGTAGGACTAGCGGGGGGGGACCAAGAGACCCAGTACTTC
clone_size: .
d_call: TRBD2
j_call: TRBJ2-5
v_call: TRBV9

cdr3_aa: CSITGGPSEKLFF
cdr3_nt: TGCAGCATAACGGGTGGGCCGAGTGAAAAACTGTTTTTT
clone_size: .
d_call: .
j_call: TRBJ1-4
v_call: TRBV29-1

cdr3_aa: CASSLERFGQQYF
cdr3_nt: TGTGCCAGCAGCTTAGAGAGGTTTGGACAGCAGTATTTT
clone_size: few
d_call: .
j_call: TRBJ2-3
v_call: TRBV7-9

cdr3_aa: CASSPRQGNYEQYF
cdr3_nt: TGTGCCAGCAGTCCACGACAGGGAAACTACGAGCAGTACTTC
clone_size: .
d_call: TRBD1
j_call: TRBJ2-7
v_call: TRBV12-3/TRBV12-4

cdr3_aa: CSGTDLYNEQFF
cdr3_nt: TGCAGCGGGACCGACCTCTACAATGAGCAGTTCTTC
clone_size: .
d_call: .
j_call: TRBJ2-1
v_call: TRBV29-1

cdr3_aa: CSARDEKFSAQGVERAEAFF
cdr3_nt: TGCAGTGCTAGAGACGAGAAGTTTTCGGCCCAGGGGGTCGAACGGGCTGAAGCTTTCTTT
clone_size: .
d_call: TRBD1
j_call: TRBJ1-1
v_call: TRBV20-1